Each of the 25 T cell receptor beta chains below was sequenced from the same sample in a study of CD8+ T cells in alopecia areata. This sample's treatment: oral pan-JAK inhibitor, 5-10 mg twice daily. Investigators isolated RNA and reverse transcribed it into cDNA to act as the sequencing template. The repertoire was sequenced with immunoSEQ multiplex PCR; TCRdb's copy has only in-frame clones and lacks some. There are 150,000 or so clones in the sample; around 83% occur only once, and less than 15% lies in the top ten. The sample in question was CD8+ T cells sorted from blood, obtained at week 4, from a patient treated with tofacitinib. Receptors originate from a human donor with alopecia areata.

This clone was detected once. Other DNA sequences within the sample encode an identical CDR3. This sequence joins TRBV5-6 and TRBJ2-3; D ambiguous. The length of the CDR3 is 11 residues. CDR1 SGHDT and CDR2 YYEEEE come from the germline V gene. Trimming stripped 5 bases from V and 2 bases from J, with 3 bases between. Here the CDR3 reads CASSTTDTQYF. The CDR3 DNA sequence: TGTGCCAGCAGTACCACAGATACGCAGTATTTT. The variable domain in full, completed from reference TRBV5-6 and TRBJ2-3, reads DAGVTQSPTHLIKTRGQQVTLRCSPKSGHDTVSWYQQALGQGPQFIFQYYEEEERQRGNFPDRFSGHQFPNYSSELNVNALLLGDSALYLCASSTTDTQYFGPGTRLTVL.

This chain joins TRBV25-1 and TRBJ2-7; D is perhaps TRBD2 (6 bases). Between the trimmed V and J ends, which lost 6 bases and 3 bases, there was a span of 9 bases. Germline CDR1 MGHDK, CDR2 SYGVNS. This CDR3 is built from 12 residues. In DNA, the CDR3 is TGTGCCAGCAGCGGGGGTGACTACGAGCAGTACTTC. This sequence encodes CASSGGDYEQYF.

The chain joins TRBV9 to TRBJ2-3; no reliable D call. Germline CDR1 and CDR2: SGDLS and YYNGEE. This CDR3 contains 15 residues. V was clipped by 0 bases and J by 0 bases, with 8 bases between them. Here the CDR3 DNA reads TGTGCCAGCAGCGTAGTAGGGCAGAGCACAGATACGCAGTATTTT. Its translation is CASSVVGQSTDTQYF. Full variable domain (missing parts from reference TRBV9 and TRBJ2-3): DSGVTQTPKHLITATGQRVTLRCSPRSGDLSVYWYQQSLDQGLQFLIQYYNGEERAKGNILERFSAQQFPDLHSELNLSSLELGDSALYFCASSVVGQSTDTQYFGPGTRLTVL.

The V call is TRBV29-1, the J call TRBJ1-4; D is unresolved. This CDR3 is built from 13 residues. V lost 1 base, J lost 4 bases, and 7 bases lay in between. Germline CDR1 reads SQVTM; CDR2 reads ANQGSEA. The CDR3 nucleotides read TGCAGCGTTGAAGGGCAGTATAATGAAAAACTGTTTTTT. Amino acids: CSVEGQYNEKLFF.

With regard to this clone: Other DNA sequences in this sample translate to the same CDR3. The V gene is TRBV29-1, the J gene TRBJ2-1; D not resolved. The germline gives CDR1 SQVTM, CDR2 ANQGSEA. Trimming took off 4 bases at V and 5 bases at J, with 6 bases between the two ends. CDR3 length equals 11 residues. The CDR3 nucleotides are TGCAGCGTTGTGGTGAACAATGAGCAGTTCTTC. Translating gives CSVVVNNEQFF.

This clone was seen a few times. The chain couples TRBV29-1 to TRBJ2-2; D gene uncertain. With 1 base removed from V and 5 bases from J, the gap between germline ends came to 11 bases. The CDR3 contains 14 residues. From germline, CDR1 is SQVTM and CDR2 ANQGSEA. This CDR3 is CSVEGPGATGELFF. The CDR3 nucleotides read TGCAGCGTTGAAGGTCCAGGAGCAACCGGGGAGCTGTTTTTT.

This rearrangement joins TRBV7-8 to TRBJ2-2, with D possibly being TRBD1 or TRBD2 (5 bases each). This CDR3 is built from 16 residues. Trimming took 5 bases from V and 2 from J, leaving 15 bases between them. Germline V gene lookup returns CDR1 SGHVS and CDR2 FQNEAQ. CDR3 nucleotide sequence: TGTGCCAGCAGCGCCCGGGACCTCCCCAACACCGGGGAGCTGTTTTTT. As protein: CASSARDLPNTGELFF.

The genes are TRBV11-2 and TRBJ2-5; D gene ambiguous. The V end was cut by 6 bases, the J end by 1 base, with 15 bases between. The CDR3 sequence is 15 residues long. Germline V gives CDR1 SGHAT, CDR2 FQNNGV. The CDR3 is CASRRPNTPQETQYF. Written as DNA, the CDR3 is TGTGCCAGCAGAAGACCGAATACACCCCAAGAGACCCAGTACTTC.

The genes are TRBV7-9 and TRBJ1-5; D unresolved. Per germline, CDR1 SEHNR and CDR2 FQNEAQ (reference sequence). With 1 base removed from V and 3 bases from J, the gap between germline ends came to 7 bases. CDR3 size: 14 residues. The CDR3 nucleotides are TGTGCCAGCAGCTTAGGGGTGTTCAATCAGCCCCAGCATTTT. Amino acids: CASSLGVFNQPQHF.

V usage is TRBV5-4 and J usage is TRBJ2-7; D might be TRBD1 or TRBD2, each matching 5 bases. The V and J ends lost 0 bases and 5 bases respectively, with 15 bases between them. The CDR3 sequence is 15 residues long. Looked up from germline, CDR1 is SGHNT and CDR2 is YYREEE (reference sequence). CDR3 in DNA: TGTGCCAGCAGCTTGGAAGCCCTTCGGGGCGACGAGCAGTACTTC. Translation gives CASSLEALRGDEQYF.

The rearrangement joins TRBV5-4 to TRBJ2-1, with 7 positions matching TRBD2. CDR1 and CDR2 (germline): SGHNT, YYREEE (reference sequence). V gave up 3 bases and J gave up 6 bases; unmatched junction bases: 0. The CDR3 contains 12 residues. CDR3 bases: TGTGCCAGCAGCTGGGGGGGCAATGAGCAGTTCTTC. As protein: CASSWGGNEQFF.

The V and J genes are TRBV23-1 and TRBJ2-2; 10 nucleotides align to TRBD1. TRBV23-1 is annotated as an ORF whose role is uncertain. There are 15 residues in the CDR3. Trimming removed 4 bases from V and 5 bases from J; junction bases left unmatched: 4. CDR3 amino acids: CASSRDRGRTGELFF. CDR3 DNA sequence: TGCGCCAGCAGTCGGGACAGGGGTCGGACCGGGGAGCTGTTTTTT.

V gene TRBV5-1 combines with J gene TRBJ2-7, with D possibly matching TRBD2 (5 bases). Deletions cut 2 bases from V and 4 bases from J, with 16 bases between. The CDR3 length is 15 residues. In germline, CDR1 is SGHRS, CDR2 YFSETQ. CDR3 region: CASSFDDGSGYEQYF. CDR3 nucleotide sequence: TGCGCCAGCAGCTTTGACGACGGCTCGGGGTACGAGCAGTACTTC. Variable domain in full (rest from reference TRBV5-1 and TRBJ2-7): KAGVTQTPRYLIKTRGQQVTLSCSPISGHRSVSWYQQTPGQGLQFLFEYFSETQRNKGNFPGRFSGRQFSNSRSEMNVSTLELGDSALYLCASSFDDGSGYEQYFGPGTRLTVT.

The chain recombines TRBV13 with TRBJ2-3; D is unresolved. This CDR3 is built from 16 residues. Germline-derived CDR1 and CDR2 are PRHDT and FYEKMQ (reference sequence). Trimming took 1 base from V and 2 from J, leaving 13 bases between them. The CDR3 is CASSLVSDGHTDTQYF. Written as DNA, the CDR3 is TGTGCCAGCAGCTTAGTGTCAGATGGGCACACAGATACGCAGTATTTT.

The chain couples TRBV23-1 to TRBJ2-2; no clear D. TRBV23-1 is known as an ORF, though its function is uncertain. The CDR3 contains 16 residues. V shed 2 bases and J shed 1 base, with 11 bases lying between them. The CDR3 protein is CASSQPPTENTGELFF. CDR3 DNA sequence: TGCGCCAGCAGTCAACCTCCGACGGAGAACACCGGGGAGCTGTTTTTT.

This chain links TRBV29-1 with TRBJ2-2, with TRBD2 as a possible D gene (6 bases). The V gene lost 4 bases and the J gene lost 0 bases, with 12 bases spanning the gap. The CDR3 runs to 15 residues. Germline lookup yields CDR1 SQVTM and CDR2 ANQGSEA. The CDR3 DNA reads TGCAGCGTTGCAAGGAGCGGGTCGAACACCGGGGAGCTGTTTTTT. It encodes CSVARSGSNTGELFF.

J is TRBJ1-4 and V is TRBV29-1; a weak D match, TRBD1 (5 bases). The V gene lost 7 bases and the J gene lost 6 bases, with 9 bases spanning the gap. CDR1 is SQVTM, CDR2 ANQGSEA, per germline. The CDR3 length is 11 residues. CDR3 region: CSGTMYEKLFF. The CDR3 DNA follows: TGCAGCGGGACAATGTATGAAAAACTGTTTTTT.

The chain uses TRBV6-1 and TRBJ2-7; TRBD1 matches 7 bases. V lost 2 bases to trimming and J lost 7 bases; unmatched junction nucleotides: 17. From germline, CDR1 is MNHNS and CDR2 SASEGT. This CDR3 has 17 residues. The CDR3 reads CASSEPSSGGFSGEQYF. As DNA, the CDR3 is TGTGCCAGCAGTGAACCCTCGTCAGGGGGATTTTCGGGGGAGCAGTACTTC.

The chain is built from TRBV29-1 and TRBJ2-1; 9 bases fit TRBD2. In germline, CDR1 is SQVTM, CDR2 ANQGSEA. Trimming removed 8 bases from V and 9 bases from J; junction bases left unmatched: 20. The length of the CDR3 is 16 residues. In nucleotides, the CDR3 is TGCAGCTTTGGGGTCCTGGCGGGGGGGCCAGCAGCTGAGCAGTTCTTC. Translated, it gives CSFGVLAGGPAAEQFF.

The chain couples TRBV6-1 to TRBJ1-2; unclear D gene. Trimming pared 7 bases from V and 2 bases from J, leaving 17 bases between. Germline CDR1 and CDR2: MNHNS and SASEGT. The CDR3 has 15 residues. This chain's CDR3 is CASILVRVLNYGYTF. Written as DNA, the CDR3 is TGTGCCAGCATATTAGTACGAGTTTTGAACTATGGCTACACCTTC.

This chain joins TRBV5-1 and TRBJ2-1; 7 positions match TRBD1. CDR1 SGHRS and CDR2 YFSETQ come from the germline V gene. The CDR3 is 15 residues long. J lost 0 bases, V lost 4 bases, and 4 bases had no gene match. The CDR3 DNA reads TGCGCCAGCAGCGGGGGACAGAGCTCCTACAATGAGCAGTTCTTC. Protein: CASSGGQSSYNEQFF.

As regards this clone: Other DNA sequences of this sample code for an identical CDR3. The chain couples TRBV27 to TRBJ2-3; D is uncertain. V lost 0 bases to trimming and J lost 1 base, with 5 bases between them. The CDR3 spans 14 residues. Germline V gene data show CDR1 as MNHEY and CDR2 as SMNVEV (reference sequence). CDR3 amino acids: CASSLSAGTDTQYF. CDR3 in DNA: TGTGCCAGCAGTTTATCGGCGGGCACAGATACGCAGTATTTT.

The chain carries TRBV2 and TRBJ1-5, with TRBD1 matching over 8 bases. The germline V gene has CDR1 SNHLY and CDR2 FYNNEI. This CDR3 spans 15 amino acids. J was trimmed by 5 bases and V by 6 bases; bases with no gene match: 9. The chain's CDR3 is CASSRETGEHQPQHF. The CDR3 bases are TGTGCCAGCAGCAGAGAGACAGGGGAGCATCAGCCCCAGCATTTT.

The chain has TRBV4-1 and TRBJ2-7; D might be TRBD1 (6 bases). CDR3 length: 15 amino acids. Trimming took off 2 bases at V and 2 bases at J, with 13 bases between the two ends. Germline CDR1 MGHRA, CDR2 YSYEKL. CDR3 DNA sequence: TGCGCCAGCAGCCAAACCGGGACACTTGCCTACGAGCAGTACTTC. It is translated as CASSQTGTLAYEQYF.

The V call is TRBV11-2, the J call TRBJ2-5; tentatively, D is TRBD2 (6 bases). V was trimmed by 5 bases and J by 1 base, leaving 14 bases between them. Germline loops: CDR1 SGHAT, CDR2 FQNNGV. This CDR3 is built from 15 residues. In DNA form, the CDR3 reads TGTGCCAGCAGCGGGGCGGGACCCTCCCAAGAGACCCAGTACTTC. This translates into CASSGAGPSQETQYF.